This record looks at one TCR beta chain sequence and its context. As yet, its antigen is unknown. The CDR3 contains 14 residues. Looked up from germline, CDR1 is SGHAT and CDR2 is FQNNGV. Trimming took off 5 bases at V and 2 bases at J, with 12 bases between the two ends. Time point indicated: pre-treatment sample, taken before nivolumab and TIL therapy. This entry comes from a study of TIL therapy for anti-PD-1-resistant metastatic lung cancer. Study outcomes and limitations: The baseline peripheral repertoire was partially replaced by infused TIL clonotypes that later decayed.

The libraries were made with immunoSEQ v3. Sequencing used immunoSEQ multiplex PCR; TCRdb keeps in-frame clones, though not all of them. Here the sample spans 50,000 or so clones, 79% being singletons. The material sequenced was blood, taken at baseline. V is TRBV11-2 and J is TRBJ2-5, with D possibly called TRBD1 or TRBD2 (5 bases each). The receptor comes from a woman between 30 and 79 years old with non-small cell lung cancer. CDR3 region: CASSGVRGQETQYF. As DNA, the CDR3 is TGTGCCAGCAGCGGGGTGAGGGGTCAAGAGACCCAGTACTTC.